The rows below give T cell receptor beta chains drawn from one sample of a study of graft-versus-host responses after intestinal transplantation. Repertoires were generated with immunoSEQ multiplex PCR, while TCRdb's copy carries only in-frame clones and drops some. The sample has over 100,000 clones, 85% to 95% seen once. These receptors lack a known antigen. The input for sequencing was unstimulated CD4+ T cells sorted from spleen or lymph node cells, taken before intestinal transplant. All receptors come from a human donor who received an intestinal transplant. Each CDR3 is given with its conserved first and last residue. The D gene is left open where the match is weak. A row's size may be missing; if present it is once, few, many or a size class.

cdr3_aa cdr3_nt v_call d_call clone_size j_call
CASSEFRTGGGELFF TGTGCCAGCAGTGAATTCCGGACAGGGGGCGGGGAGCTGTTTTTT TRBV2 TRBD1 NA TRBJ2-2
CSAWGGYGYTF TGCAGTGCCTGGGGGGGCTATGGCTACACCTTC TRBV20-1 NA NA TRBJ1-2
CAASGSARYEQYF TGTGCCGCTAGCGGGAGTGCCCGCTACGAGCAGTACTTC TRBV6-5 TRBD2 NA TRBJ2-7
CASSVEAYEQYF TGTGCCAGCAGTGTCGAGGCCTACGAGCAGTACTTC TRBV25-1 NA NA TRBJ2-7
CASSEFLSRGGELFF TGTGCCAGCAGTGAATTCTTGAGTAGGGGGGGGGAGCTGTTTTTT TRBV6-1 NA NA TRBJ2-2
CASSQALSRGLGQPQHF TGCGCCAGCAGCCAAGCCCTGAGCCGGGGTTTGGGTCAGCCCCAGCATTTT TRBV4-1 NA NA TRBJ1-5
CASTIRPSGNTIYF TGTGCCAGTACCATCCGACCCTCTGGAAACACCATATATTTT TRBV19 NA NA TRBJ1-3
CASSADSTNQPQHF TGTGCCAGCAGCGCCGACAGTACGAATCAGCCCCAGCATTTT TRBV5-6 NA NA TRBJ1-5
CASSQLEYLNTEAFF TGTGCCAGCAGCCAGTTGGAGTACCTGAACACTGAAGCTTTCTTT TRBV14 NA NA TRBJ1-1
CASSFRGPDTQYF TGTGCCAGCAGTTTTAGGGGGCCAGATACGCAGTATTTT TRBV28 TRBD1 NA TRBJ2-3
CASSFGRAGLETQYF TGTGCCAGCAGCTTTGGGAGGGCCGGTCTAGAGACCCAGTACTTC TRBV5-4 TRBD2 NA TRBJ2-5
CSAIEDRGQSSNQPQHF TGCAGCGCTATAGAGGACAGGGGGCAGAGTAGCAATCAGCCCCAGCATTTT TRBV29-1 TRBD1 NA TRBJ1-5
CASSRQGESYEQYF TGTGCCAGCAGCAGACAGGGAGAATCATACGAGCAGTACTTC TRBV7-9 TRBD1 NA TRBJ2-7
CASSSLSSGSLWNEQFF TGTGCCAGCAGCTCCCTCTCTAGCGGGAGTTTATGGAATGAGCAGTTCTTC TRBV21-1 NA few TRBJ2-1
CASSASGGVRYGYTF TGTGCCAGCAGTGCTTCGGGCGGCGTTCGCTATGGCTACACCTTC TRBV6-1 NA once TRBJ1-2
CASRIAGGSYNEQFF TGCGCCAGCAGGATAGCGGGAGGATCCTACAATGAGCAGTTCTTC TRBV27 TRBD2 NA TRBJ2-1
CASSLIPAIGARSSYEQYF TGTGCCAGCAGCTTAATTCCGGCCATCGGGGCCCGCAGCTCCTACGAGCAGTACTTC TRBV7-9 NA NA TRBJ2-7
CASSLGQGNQPQHF TGTGCCAGCAGTTTGGGACAGGGCAATCAGCCCCAGCATTTT TRBV6-5 TRBD1 NA TRBJ1-5
CASSASGRGRMRELFF TGTGCCAGCAGCGCCTCCGGCAGGGGCAGAATGAGGGAGCTGTTTTTT TRBV9 NA NA TRBJ2-2
CASSSDRADF TGTGCCAGCAGCTCGGACAGGGCCGACTTT TRBV6-6 TRBD1 NA TRBJ1-1
CASSRGGGSYNEQFF TGTGCCAGCAGTCGCGGCGGGGGCTCCTACAATGAGCAGTTCTTC TRBV6-4 TRBD2 NA TRBJ2-1
CAMGTESSGNTIYF TGTGCCATGGGGACGGAATCCTCTGGAAACACCATATATTTT TRBV10-3 NA few TRBJ1-3
CAMGGGGNNEQFF TGTGCCATGGGAGGAGGGGGGAACAATGAGCAGTTCTTC TRBV10-3 NA NA TRBJ2-1
CASSLVGTGKETQYF TGTGCCAGCAGCTTAGTAGGGACAGGGAAAGAGACCCAGTACTTC TRBV7-9 TRBD1 NA TRBJ2-5
CASSLPGPWEEQFF TGTGCCAGCAGCTTACCGGGACCCTGGGAGGAGCAGTTCTTC TRBV7-3 NA NA TRBJ2-1
CASSSSGLYEKLFF TGTGCCAGCAGCTCCTCGGGGTTGTATGAAAAACTGTTTTTT TRBV5-5 NA NA TRBJ1-4
CASSLGEQETQYF TGTGCCAGCAGTTTGGGTGAACAAGAGACCCAGTACTTC TRBV28 NA NA TRBJ2-5
CASRFTSTDTQYF TGTGCCAGCAGATTTACTAGCACAGATACGCAGTATTTT TRBV27 NA NA TRBJ2-3
CASRHLGGSDTQYF TGCGCCAGCAGACACCTGGGGGGGTCAGATACGCAGTATTTT TRBV4-1 TRBD2 NA TRBJ2-3
CASSLTGAGYTF TGTGCCAGCAGTTTGACAGGGGCGGGCTACACCTTC TRBV27 TRBD1 NA TRBJ1-2
CASSVILTPSRTSGSSSTDTQYF TGCGCCAGCAGCGTGATTCTGACTCCGTCGAGGACTAGCGGGAGTTCAAGCACAGATACGCAGTATTTT TRBV5-1 TRBD2 NA TRBJ2-3
CASGPDRPYGYTF TGTGCTAGTGGTCCGGACAGACCGTATGGCTACACCTTC TRBV12-5 NA NA TRBJ1-2
CAWARGGQGIGGYTF TGTGCCTGGGCCCGAGGCGGACAGGGTATCGGTGGCTACACCTTC TRBV30 TRBD1 NA TRBJ1-2
CASSLGGTPLFLEQFF TGTGCCAGCAGCTTAGGGGGGACTCCCCTCTTTTTGGAGCAGTTCTTC TRBV7-8 NA NA TRBJ2-1
CASSLAGGVYNEQFF TGTGCCAGCAGTTTAGCGGGAGGGGTCTACAATGAGCAGTTCTTC TRBV27 TRBD2 NA TRBJ2-1
CATPPGGYEQYF TGTGCCACTCCCCCGGGGGGGTACGAGCAGTACTTC TRBV7-9 TRBD2 NA TRBJ2-7
CASSPSLPYNEQFF TGTGCCAGCTCTCCAAGCCTCCCTTACAATGAGCAGTTCTTC TRBV18 NA NA TRBJ2-1
CASSSPSGGAGNEQFF TGTGCCAGCAGCTCCCCTAGCGGAGGGGCCGGGAATGAGCAGTTCTTC TRBV5-8 TRBD2 NA TRBJ2-1
CASSQESGTYRFYNEQFF TGCGCCAGCAGCCAGGAGAGCGGGACCTACCGATTTTACAATGAGCAGTTCTTC TRBV4-1 TRBD2 NA TRBJ2-1
CASSSGRTYNEQFF TGTGCCAGCAGCTCCGGGAGGACCTACAATGAGCAGTTCTTC TRBV5-6 TRBD2 NA TRBJ2-1
CASSPIRLAGAEQYF TGTGCCAGCTCACCGATAAGACTAGCGGGAGCCGAGCAGTACTTC TRBV18 TRBD2 NA TRBJ2-7
CASSSKRTRFVYEQYF TGCGCCAGCAGCTCAAAGCGGACTAGATTTGTCTACGAGCAGTACTTC TRBV4-1 TRBD2 NA TRBJ2-7